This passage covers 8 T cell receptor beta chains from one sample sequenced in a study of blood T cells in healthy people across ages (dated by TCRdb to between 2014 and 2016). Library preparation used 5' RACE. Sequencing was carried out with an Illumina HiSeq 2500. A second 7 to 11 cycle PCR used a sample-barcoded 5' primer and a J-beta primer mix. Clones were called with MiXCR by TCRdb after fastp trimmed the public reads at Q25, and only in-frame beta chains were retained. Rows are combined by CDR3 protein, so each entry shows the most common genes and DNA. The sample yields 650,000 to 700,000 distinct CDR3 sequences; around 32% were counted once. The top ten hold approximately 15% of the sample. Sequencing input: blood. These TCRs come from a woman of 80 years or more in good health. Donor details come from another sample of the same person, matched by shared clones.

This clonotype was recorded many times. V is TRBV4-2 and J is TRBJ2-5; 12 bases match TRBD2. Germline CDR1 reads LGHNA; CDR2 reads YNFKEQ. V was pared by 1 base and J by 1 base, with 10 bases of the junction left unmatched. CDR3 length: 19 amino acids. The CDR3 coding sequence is TGTGCCAGCAGCCAAGGTGCCCTCGGACTAGCGGGACCCCAAGAGACCCAGTACTTC. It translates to CASSQGALGLAGPQETQYF.

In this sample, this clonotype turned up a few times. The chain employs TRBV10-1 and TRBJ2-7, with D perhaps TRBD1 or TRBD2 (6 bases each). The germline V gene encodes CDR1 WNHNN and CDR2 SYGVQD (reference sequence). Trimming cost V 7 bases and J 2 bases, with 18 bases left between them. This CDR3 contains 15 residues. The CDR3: CASNPVGGLAYEQYF. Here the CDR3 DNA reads TGCGCCAGCAACCCCGTAGGGGGACTTGCCTACGAGCAGTACTTC.

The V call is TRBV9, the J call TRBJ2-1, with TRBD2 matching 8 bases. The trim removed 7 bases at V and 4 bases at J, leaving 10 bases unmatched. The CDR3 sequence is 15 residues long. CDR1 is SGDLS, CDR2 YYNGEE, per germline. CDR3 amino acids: CASGLRVAGYNEQFF. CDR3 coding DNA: TGTGCCAGCGGCCTACGAGTAGCGGGGTACAATGAGCAGTTCTTC.

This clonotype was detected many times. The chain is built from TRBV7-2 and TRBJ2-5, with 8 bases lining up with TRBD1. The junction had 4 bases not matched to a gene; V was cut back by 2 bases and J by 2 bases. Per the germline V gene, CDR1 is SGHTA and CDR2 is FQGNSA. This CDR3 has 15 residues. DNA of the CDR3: TGTGCCAGCAGCTTAAACAGGGGGAGGCAAGAGACCCAGTACTTC. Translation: CASSLNRGRQETQYF.

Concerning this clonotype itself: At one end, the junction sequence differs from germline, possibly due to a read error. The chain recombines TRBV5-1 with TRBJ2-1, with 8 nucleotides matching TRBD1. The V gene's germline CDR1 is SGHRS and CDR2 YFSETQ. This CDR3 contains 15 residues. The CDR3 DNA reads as TGCCCCAGCAGCTTGGGGCAGGGGGCGCTCAATGAGCAGTTCTTC. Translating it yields CPSSLGQGALNEQFF.

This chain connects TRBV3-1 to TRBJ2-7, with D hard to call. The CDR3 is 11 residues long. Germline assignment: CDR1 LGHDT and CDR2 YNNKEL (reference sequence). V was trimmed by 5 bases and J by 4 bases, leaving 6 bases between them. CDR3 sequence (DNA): TGTGCCAGCAGCGACATTTACGAGCAGTACTTC. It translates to CASSDIYEQYF.

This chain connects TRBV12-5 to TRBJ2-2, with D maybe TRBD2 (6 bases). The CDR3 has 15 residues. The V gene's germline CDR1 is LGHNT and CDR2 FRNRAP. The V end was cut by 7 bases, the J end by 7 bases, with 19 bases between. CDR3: CASVRDSPIGGELFF. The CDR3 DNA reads TGTGCTAGTGTGCGGGACTCCCCTATTGGCGGGGAGCTGTTTTTT.

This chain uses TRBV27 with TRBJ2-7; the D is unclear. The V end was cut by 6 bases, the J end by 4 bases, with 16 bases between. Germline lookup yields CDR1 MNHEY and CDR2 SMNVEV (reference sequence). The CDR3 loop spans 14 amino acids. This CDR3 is CASSQDGLGYEQYF. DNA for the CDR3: TGTGCCAGCAGCCAAGACGGTTTGGGGTACGAGCAGTACTTC.